This T cell receptor (beta chain) came from a study of blood T cell repertoires in COVID-19. In the study overall: Spain, Italy and the United States supplied samples that represented acute and convalescent COVID-19.

The data were produced by immunoSEQ multiplex PCR, yet TCRdb's version contains in-frame clones alone and is incomplete. The repertoire includes 250,000 to 350,000 clones, more than 75% of them detected once, and roughly 5.3% sits in the top ten. The TCR comes from a young woman who had recovered from COVID-19. Input material: PBMCs or T cells enriched from blood (not recorded which).

DNA of the CDR3: TGTGCCAGCGCCCGACCGGGGGGCGTTGGAACTAATGAAAAACTGTTTTTT. Amino acids: CASARPGGVGTNEKLFF. The chain uses TRBV18 and TRBJ1-4; possibly TRBD1 for D (6 bases). Germline V gene lookup returns CDR1 KGHSH and CDR2 LQKENI. This CDR3 is built from 17 residues. With 8 bases removed from V and 1 base from J, the gap between germline ends came to 20 bases.